A single sample is the source of the 30 T cell receptor beta chains below, sequenced in a study of T-cell memory formation after mild COVID-19. Each CDR3 protein gets one entry after TCRdb re-called the 5' RACE reads with MiXCR. This table has some 210,000 distinct CDR3 sequences, around 26% appearing once. Sequenced material: PBMCs or a T cell subset sorted from them (not recorded which). These receptors were taken from an adult woman who had mild COVID-19 (a few samples of this study predate the infection). Cell type and time point are not known.

The DNA of the CDR3 is TGTGCCATCAGTTCTACAGGGAAAGATGGCTACACCTTC. It specifies CAISSTGKDGYTF. The chain links TRBV10-3 to TRBJ1-2, with D perhaps TRBD1 (6 bases). Germline loops: CDR1 ENHRY, CDR2 SYGVKD. V was clipped by 5 bases and J by 6 bases, with 13 bases between them. The CDR3 is 13 amino acids.

This clonotype was counted a few times. The chain employs TRBV11-2 and TRBJ2-5; 13 bases are a match to TRBD2. V trimming: 5 bases; J trimming: 2 bases; junction bases outside the gene matches: 5. Per germline, CDR1 SGHAT and CDR2 FQNNGV. This CDR3 spans 16 amino acids. The CDR3 spells CASSLGLAGVQETQYF. CDR3 bases: TGTGCCAGCAGCCTAGGACTAGCGGGGGTACAAGAGACCCAGTACTTC.

The V call is TRBV20-1, the J call TRBJ2-1; the D call may be TRBD1 or TRBD2 (5 bases each). This CDR3 comprises 12 residues. In germline, CDR1 is DFQATT, CDR2 SNEGSKA (reference sequence). The V end was cut by 3 bases, the J end by 4 bases, with 7 bases between. CDR3 DNA: TGCAGTGCTAGGGGGGAGTACAATGAGCAGTTCTTC. Encoded protein: CSARGEYNEQFF.

V gene TRBV23-1 combines with J gene TRBJ2-1; TRBD1 is a possible D gene (6 bases). TRBV23-1 has ORF status, its function being uncertain. V lost 3 bases and J 4 bases, leaving 10 bases between the germline ends. This CDR3 is 14 amino acids long. The CDR3 here is CASSHSGQYNEQFF. In nucleotides, the CDR3 is TGCGCCAGCAGTCACTCCGGACAGTACAATGAGCAGTTCTTC.

This clonotype was detected a few times. The rearrangement joins TRBV27 to TRBJ2-7; the match to TRBD1 covers 9 bases. CDR1 MNHEY and CDR2 SMNVEV come from the germline V gene (reference sequence). V was pared by 6 bases and J by 2 bases, with 5 bases of the junction left unmatched. The CDR3 length is 14 residues. The CDR3 is CASRRTGGPYEQYF. The CDR3 DNA follows: TGTGCCAGCAGGCGAACAGGGGGCCCCTACGAGCAGTACTTC.

This chain uses TRBV24-1 with TRBJ2-1; 8 bases are a match to TRBD1. Trimming took 6 bases from V and 4 from J; bases not matched to a gene: 4. Germline V lookup: CDR1 KGHDR, CDR2 SFDVKD. This CDR3 spans 14 amino acids. CDR3 nucleotide sequence: TGTGCCACCAGTAGGCAGGGGGCTTACAATGAGCAGTTCTTC. Its translation is CATSRQGAYNEQFF.

A remark on this clonotype: One end of the junction varies from germline; a read error may be responsible. The V call is TRBV7-3, the J call TRBJ2-2; a weak D match, TRBD1 (6 bases). This CDR3 is built from 16 residues. Germline CDR1 SGHTA, CDR2 FQGTGA. CDR3: CASCLVADRLTGELFF. The CDR3 DNA sequence: TGTGCCAGCTGCTTAGTTGCCGACAGGCTCACCGGGGAGCTGTTTTTT.

This chain connects TRBV3-1 to TRBJ2-2; D is perhaps TRBD2 (5 bases). V lost 4 bases to trimming and J lost 4 bases, with 16 bases between them. The CDR3 totals 16 residues. CDR1 and CDR2 (germline): LGHDT, YNNKEL (reference sequence). CDR3: CASSRPGEKGTGELFF. CDR3 DNA: TGTGCCAGCAGCCGCCCCGGGGAGAAAGGCACCGGGGAGCTGTTTTTT.

This chain connects TRBV7-4 to TRBJ2-5; the match to TRBD2 covers 8 bases. V lost 5 bases to trimming and J lost 5 bases; unmatched junction nucleotides: 10. The germline V gene encodes CDR1 SGHVT and CDR2 SQSDAQ. This CDR3 has 15 residues. The CDR3 here is CASSLDPGGGETQYF. DNA for the CDR3: TGTGCCAGCAGCCTCGACCCGGGCGGGGGGGAGACCCAGTACTTC.

This clonotype was recorded a few times. V usage is TRBV6-5 and J usage is TRBJ2-1, with D perhaps TRBD1 or TRBD2 (5 bases each). The CDR3 is 16 residues long. The germline V gene has CDR1 MNHEY and CDR2 SVGAGI. Between the trimmed V and J ends, which lost 1 base and 5 bases, there was a span of 15 bases. Here the CDR3 DNA reads TGTGCCAGCAGTTACTTAGGTTTGAGGGGCAACAATGAGCAGTTCTTC. It translates to CASSYLGLRGNNEQFF.

This rearrangement joins TRBV5-8 to TRBJ2-1; D unclear. The CDR3 totals 13 residues. Germline V lookup: CDR1 SGHTS, CDR2 YDEGEE. Trimming shortened V by 7 bases and J by 3 bases, and 11 bases separated the two germline ends. The CDR3 DNA reads as TGTGCCAGCGGATCTTCCATCTACAATGAGCAGTTCTTC. Encoded protein: CASGSSIYNEQFF.

The chain employs TRBV20-1 and TRBJ2-3, with 10 bases identical to TRBD1. The CDR3 loop spans 14 amino acids. CDR1 and CDR2 (germline): DFQATT, SNEGSKA (reference sequence). V trimming: 4 bases; J trimming: 5 bases; junction bases outside the gene matches: 6. The CDR3 DNA reads TGCAGTGCTACGACAGGGGGCGAGATAGATACGCAGTATTTT. This codes for CSATTGGEIDTQYF.

This clonotype was detected only a few times. The V call is TRBV5-1, the J call TRBJ1-1; D uncertain. The length of the CDR3 is 14 residues. Trimming cost V 4 bases and J 0 bases, with 10 bases left between them. Germline lookup yields CDR1 SGHRS and CDR2 YFSETQ. The CDR3 spells CASSADGMNTEAFF. CDR3 DNA: TGCGCCAGCAGCGCGGACGGAATGAACACTGAAGCTTTCTTT.

This sequence joins TRBV11-2 and TRBJ1-6, with D hard to call. V dropped 3 bases and J dropped 4 bases, with 10 bases sitting between them. The CDR3 contains 15 residues. CDR1 and CDR2 (germline): SGHAT, FQNNGV. The CDR3 DNA follows: TGTGCCAGCAGCTTCTGGACGGATTATAATTCACCCCTCCACTTT. Its translation is CASSFWTDYNSPLHF.

V and J are TRBV5-5 and TRBJ2-3; TRBD2 might be the D (5 bases). This CDR3 contains 15 residues. Trimming took off 2 bases at V and 2 bases at J, with 12 bases between the two ends. CDR1 is SGHKS and CDR2 is YYEKEE in the germline V gene (reference sequence). CDR3 sequence reads: CASSLWGEPTDTQYF. CDR3 bases: TGTGCCAGCAGCTTATGGGGAGAGCCCACAGATACGCAGTATTTT.

The chain joins TRBV5-4 to TRBJ1-1; perhaps TRBD1 as D (5 bases). Germline-derived CDR1 and CDR2 are SGHNT and YYREEE (reference sequence). Trimming cost V 4 bases and J 4 bases, with 20 bases left between them. The CDR3 loop spans 16 amino acids. The CDR3 here is CASSRDVGPLGTEAFF. DNA of the CDR3: TGTGCCAGCAGCCGGGACGTTGGGCCCCTCGGCACTGAAGCTTTCTTT.

In its sample, this clonotype was seen a few times. This chain joins TRBV19 and TRBJ2-7; TRBD1 is a possible D gene (5 bases). This CDR3 is 13 amino acids long. Germline CDR1 and CDR2: LNHDA and SQIVND (reference sequence). Trimming took off 6 bases at V and 2 bases at J, with 11 bases between the two ends. CDR3 bases: TGTGCCAGTAGAGCGACAGATACCTACGAGCAGTACTTC. This gives the protein CASRATDTYEQYF.

The chain joins TRBV29-1 to TRBJ1-2; maybe TRBD1 (6 bases). The CDR3 runs to 13 residues. Trimming cost V 3 bases and J 6 bases, with 14 bases left between them. In germline, CDR1 is SQVTM, CDR2 ANQGSEA. The CDR3 reads CSVDWGAGDGYTF. The CDR3 DNA follows: TGCAGCGTTGATTGGGGGGCAGGTGATGGCTACACCTTC. Drawing the rest from reference TRBV29-1 and TRBJ1-2, the complete variable domain is SAVISQKPSRDICQRGTSLTIQCQVDSQVTMMFWYRQQPGQSLTLIATANQGSEATYESGFVIDKFPISRPNLTFSTLTVSNMSPEDSSIYLCSVDWGAGDGYTFGSGTRLTVV.

There are a few counts of this clonotype. Written as DNA, the CDR3 is TGTGCCAGCAGCTCCCACCGGACTAGCTGGAGCTGGATCAATGAGCAGTTCTTC. Protein: CASSSHRTSWSWINEQFF. The gene calls are TRBV11-1 and TRBJ2-1; 8 bases align to TRBD2. The CDR3 has 18 amino acids. Germline V gene sequence: CDR1 SGHAT, CDR2 FQDESV (reference sequence). The ends lost 4 bases at V and 6 bases at J; junction bases unmatched: 17.

This clonotype was observed a handful of times. The gene calls are TRBV27 and TRBJ2-7; D might be TRBD2 (5 bases). V was cut by 2 bases and J by 6 bases, with 11 bases left in between. Germline V gene sequence: CDR1 MNHEY, CDR2 SMNVEV (reference sequence). The CDR3 length is 13 residues. The CDR3 loop is CASSLRGIAEQYF. CDR3 in DNA: TGTGCCAGCAGTTTAAGAGGGATTGCCGAGCAGTACTTC.

This sequence joins TRBV18 and TRBJ2-5; D is unresolved. CDR3 length: 13 amino acids. The V gene lost 5 bases and the J gene lost 4 bases, with 11 bases spanning the gap. The germline V gene encodes CDR1 KGHSH and CDR2 LQKENI. CDR3 nucleotides: TGTGCCAGCTCAAGCCTCAACGTAGAGACCCAGTACTTC. Protein: CASSSLNVETQYF.

The J gene is TRBJ2-2, the V gene TRBV6-5; D is tentatively TRBD1 or TRBD2 (5 bases each). This CDR3 region has 15 residues. Trimming cost V 3 bases and J 2 bases, with 10 bases left between them. Germline-derived CDR1 and CDR2 are MNHEY and SVGAGI. CDR3 nucleotides: TGTGCCAGCAGTTATAGGGACGGTAACACCGGGGAGCTGTTTTTT. This sequence encodes CASSYRDGNTGELFF.

V gene TRBV7-3 combines with J gene TRBJ2-3; TRBD2 matches 9 bases. Germline trimming cut 6 bases from V and 0 bases from J; bases unmatched to any gene: 7. The germline V gene encodes CDR1 SGHTA and CDR2 FQGTGA. CDR3 length equals 16 residues. The chain's CDR3 is CASSRISGRSTDTQYF. The CDR3 DNA sequence: TGTGCCAGCAGTCGGATAAGCGGGAGGAGCACAGATACGCAGTATTTT.

The chain combines TRBV5-1 with TRBJ1-1; 10 bases align to TRBD1. The V gene's germline CDR1 is SGHRS and CDR2 YFSETQ. The V segment lost 7 bases and the J segment 4 bases; nucleotides outside the gene matches: 1. The CDR3 totals 12 residues. CDR3 residues: CASGTGATEAFF. CDR3 nucleotide sequence: TGCGCCAGCGGGACAGGGGCCACTGAAGCTTTCTTT.

V is TRBV15 and J is TRBJ2-1; 7 bases map to TRBD1. The junction had 6 bases not matched to a gene; V was cut back by 5 bases and J by 5 bases. The germline gives CDR1 LNHNV, CDR2 YYDKDF (reference sequence). CDR3 length: 14 amino acids. The CDR3 DNA is TGTGCCACCAGCCCCCAGGGGGTGAACAATGAGCAGTTCTTC. This translates into CATSPQGVNNEQFF.

The J gene is TRBJ1-1, the V gene TRBV20-1; TRBD1 agrees at 11 bases. Germline V gene sequence: CDR1 DFQATT, CDR2 SNEGSKA (reference sequence). The CDR3 covers 17 residues. Here the CDR3 DNA reads TGCAGCGCCTTACGGGACAGGGGGTTTTCGATGAACACTGAAGCTTTCTTT. Amino acid sequence: CSALRDRGFSMNTEAFF.

CDR3 loop: CAISVSQGFHEQYF. The CDR3 nucleotides are TGTGCCATCAGTGTGTCGCAGGGGTTCCACGAGCAGTACTTC. The chain combines TRBV10-3 with TRBJ2-7, with D possibly being TRBD1 (6 bases). The CDR3 has 14 residues. V was pared by 4 bases and J by 5 bases, with 15 bases between. CDR1 is ENHRY and CDR2 is SYGVKD in the germline V gene.

The V gene is TRBV24-1, the J gene TRBJ2-5; no clear D. The CDR3 totals 15 residues. V was pared by 0 bases and J by 3 bases, with 10 bases between. Germline CDR1 KGHDR, CDR2 SFDVKD. The CDR3 DNA sequence: TGTGCCACCAGTGATTTGTTATCAGAGGAAGAGACCCAGTACTTC. This translates into CATSDLLSEEETQYF.

J is TRBJ2-5 and V is TRBV19; D may be TRBD2 (6 bases). Per germline, CDR1 LNHDA and CDR2 SQIVND (reference sequence). The CDR3 loop spans 13 amino acids. The V end was cut by 6 bases, the J end by 5 bases, with 13 bases between. CDR3 coding DNA: TGTGCCAGTAGGCCTTCGGGGGAGGAGACCCAGTACTTC. Amino acid sequence: CASRPSGEETQYF.

This chain links TRBV12-3 or TRBV12-4 with TRBJ2-1; TRBD1 aligns across 7 bases. The V segment lost 6 bases and the J segment 1 base; nucleotides outside the gene matches: 6. The CDR3 totals 15 residues. In DNA, the CDR3 is TGTGCCAGCAGCCATACAGGGGAGTCCTACAATGAGCAGTTCTTC. It codes for CASSHTGESYNEQFF.